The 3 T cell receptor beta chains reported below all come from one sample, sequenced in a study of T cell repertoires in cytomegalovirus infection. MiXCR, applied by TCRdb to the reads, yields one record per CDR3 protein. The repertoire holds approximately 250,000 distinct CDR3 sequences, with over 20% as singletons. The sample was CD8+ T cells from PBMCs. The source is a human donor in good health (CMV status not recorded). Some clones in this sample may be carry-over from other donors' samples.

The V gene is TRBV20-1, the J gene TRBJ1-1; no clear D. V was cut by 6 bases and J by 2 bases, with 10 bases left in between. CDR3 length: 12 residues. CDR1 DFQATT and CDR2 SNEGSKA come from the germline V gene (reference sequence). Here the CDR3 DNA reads TGCAGTGCCTATGATTTAAACACTGAAGCTTTCTTT. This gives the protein CSAYDLNTEAFF.

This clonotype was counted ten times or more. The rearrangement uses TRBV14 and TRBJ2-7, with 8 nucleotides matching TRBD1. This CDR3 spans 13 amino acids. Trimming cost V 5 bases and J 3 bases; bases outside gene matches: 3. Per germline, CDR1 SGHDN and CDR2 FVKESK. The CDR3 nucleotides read TGTGCCAGCAGCTCCACAGGGGGCTACGAGCAGTACTTC. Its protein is CASSSTGGYEQYF. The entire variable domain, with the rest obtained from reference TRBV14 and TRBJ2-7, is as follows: EAGVTQFPSHSVIEKGQTVTLRCDPISGHDNLYWYRRVMGKEIKFLLHFVKESKQDESGMPNNRFLAERTGGTYSTLKVQPAELEDSGVYFCASSSTGGYEQYFGPGTRLTVT.

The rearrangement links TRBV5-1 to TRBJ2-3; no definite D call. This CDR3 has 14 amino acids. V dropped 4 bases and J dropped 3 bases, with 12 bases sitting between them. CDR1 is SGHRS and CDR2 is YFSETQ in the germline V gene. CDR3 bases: TGCGCCAGCAGCCCCACTCGGGTGACAGATACGCAGTATTTT. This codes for CASSPTRVTDTQYF.